The present T cell receptor (beta chain) was sequenced within a study of early T cells in non-severe SARS-CoV-2 infection. General observations from the study: VDJdb matching skewed toward anti-spike CD8 responses, missing private and CD4 specificities.

In its sample, this clonotype was seen a few times. As yet, its antigen is unknown. This CDR3 has 18 residues. Trimming took off 0 bases at V and 0 bases at J, with 12 bases between the two ends. Germline V gene sequence: CDR1 MNHEY, CDR2 SVGEGT. TCRdb reprocessed the 5' RACE reads with MiXCR, giving one entry per CDR3 protein. The table has around 89,000 distinct CDR3 sequences, 14% to 15% seen once. The gene calls are TRBV6-2 or TRBV6-3 and TRBJ2-6, with D maybe TRBD2 (5 bases). This clonotype was obtained from an adult who was a healthcare worker with PCR-confirmed SARS-CoV-2 infection or an uninfected control (not recorded which). Sequencing was carried out using whole blood. The CDR3 nucleotides are TGTGCCAGCAGTTACTCGCGGGTGGTCGGCTCTGGGGCCAACGTCCTGACTTTC. Translated: CASSYSRVVGSGANVLTF.